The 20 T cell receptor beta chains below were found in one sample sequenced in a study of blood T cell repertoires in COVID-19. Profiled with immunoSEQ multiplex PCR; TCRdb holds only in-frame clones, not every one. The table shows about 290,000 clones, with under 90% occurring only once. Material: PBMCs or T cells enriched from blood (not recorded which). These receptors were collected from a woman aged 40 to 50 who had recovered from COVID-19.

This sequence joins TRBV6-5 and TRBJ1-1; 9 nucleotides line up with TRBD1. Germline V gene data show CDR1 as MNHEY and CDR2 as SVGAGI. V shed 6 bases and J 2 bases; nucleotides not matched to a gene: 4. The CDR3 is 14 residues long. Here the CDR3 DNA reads TGTGCCAGCAGGCGGACAGGGGCCAACACTGAAGCTTTCTTT. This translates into CASRRTGANTEAFF.

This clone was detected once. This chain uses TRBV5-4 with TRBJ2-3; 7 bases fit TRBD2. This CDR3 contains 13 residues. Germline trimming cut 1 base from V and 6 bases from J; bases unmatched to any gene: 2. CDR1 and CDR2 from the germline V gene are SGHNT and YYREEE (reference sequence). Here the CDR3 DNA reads TGTGCCAGCAGCTTGAGAGCGGGGGATACGCAGTATTTT. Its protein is CASSLRAGDTQYF.

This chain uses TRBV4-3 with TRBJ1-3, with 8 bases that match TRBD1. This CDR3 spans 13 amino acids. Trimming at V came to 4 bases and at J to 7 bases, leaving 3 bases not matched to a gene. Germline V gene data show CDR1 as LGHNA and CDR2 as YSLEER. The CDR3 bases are TGCGCCAGCAGCCTTAACAGGGGGAACACCATATATTTT. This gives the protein CASSLNRGNTIYF.

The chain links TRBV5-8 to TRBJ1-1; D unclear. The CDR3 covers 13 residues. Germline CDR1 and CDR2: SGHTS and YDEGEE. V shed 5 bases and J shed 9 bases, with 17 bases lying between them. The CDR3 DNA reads TGTGCCAGCAGGTTCCGAGGAGGCAGAAAAGCTTTCTTT. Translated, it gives CASRFRGGRKAFF.

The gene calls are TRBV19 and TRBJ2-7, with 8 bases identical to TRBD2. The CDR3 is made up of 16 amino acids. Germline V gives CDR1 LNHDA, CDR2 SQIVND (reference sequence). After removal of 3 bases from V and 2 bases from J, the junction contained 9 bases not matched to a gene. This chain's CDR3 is CASSMDLSGMPYEQYF. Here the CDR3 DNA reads TGTGCCAGTAGTATGGACCTTAGCGGGATGCCCTACGAGCAGTACTTC.

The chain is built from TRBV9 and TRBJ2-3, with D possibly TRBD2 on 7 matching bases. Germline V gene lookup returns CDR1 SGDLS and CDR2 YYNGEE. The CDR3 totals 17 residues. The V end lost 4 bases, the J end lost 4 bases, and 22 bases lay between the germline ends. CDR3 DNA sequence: TGTGCCAGCAGCCCAAGAATGGGGGGGCGCTGGGCAGATACGCAGTATTTT. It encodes CASSPRMGGRWADTQYF.

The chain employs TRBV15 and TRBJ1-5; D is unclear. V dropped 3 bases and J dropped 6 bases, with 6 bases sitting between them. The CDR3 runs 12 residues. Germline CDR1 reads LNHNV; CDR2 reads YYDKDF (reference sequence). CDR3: CATSSLFQPQHF. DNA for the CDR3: TGTGCCACCAGCAGCCTTTTTCAGCCCCAGCATTTT.

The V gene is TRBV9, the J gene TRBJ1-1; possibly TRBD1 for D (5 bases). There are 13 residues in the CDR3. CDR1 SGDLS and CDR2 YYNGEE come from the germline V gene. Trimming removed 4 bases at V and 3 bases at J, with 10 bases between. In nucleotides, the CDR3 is TGTGCCAGCAGCACAGGACCCGACACTGAAGCTTTCTTT. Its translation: CASSTGPDTEAFF.

DNA of the CDR3: TGCGCCAGCAGCTCACAGGGGGTTCGAGAGACCCAGTACTTC. Its translation is CASSSQGVRETQYF. This sequence joins TRBV5-1 and TRBJ2-5, with TRBD1 identical over 8 bases. Looked up from germline, CDR1 is SGHRS and CDR2 is YFSETQ. The V and J ends lost 3 bases and 4 bases, in that order; junction bases with no gene match: 5. This CDR3 has 14 residues. The full variable domain, with the rest looked up from reference TRBV5-1 and TRBJ2-5, is KAGVTQTPRYLIKTRGQQVTLSCSPISGHRSVSWYQQTPGQGLQFLFEYFSETQRNKGNFPGRFSGRQFSNSRSEMNVSTLELGDSALYLCASSSQGVRETQYFGPGTRLLVL.

CDR3 sequence reads: CASSQAGGQGRFGYTF. The CDR3 DNA sequence: TGTGCCAGCAGCCAAGCTGGGGGACAGGGAAGATTTGGCTACACCTTC. The chain links TRBV14 to TRBJ1-2; 9 positions match TRBD1. Trimming cost V 1 base and J 7 bases; bases outside gene matches: 10. This CDR3 is 16 amino acids long. Germline values: CDR1 SGHDN, CDR2 FVKESK.

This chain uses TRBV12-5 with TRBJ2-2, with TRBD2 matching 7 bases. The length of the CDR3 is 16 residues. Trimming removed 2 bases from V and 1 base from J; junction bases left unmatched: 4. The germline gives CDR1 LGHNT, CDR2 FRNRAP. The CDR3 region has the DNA TGTGCTAGTGGTTTGTGGCTAGCGGTGAACACCGGGGAGCTGTTTTTT. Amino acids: CASGLWLAVNTGELFF.

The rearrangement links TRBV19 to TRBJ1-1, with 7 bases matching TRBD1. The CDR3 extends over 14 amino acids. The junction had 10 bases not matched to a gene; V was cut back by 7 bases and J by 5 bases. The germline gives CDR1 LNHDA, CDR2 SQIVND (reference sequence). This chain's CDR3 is CASTQVRGRTEAFF. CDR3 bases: TGTGCCAGTACACAAGTGAGGGGGCGAACTGAAGCTTTCTTT.

The CDR3 is CASSSPYGAGGSSYNEQFF. CDR3 DNA sequence: TGCGCCAGCAGCAGCCCCTACGGGGCGGGAGGGAGCTCCTACAATGAGCAGTTCTTC. The chain employs TRBV5-1 and TRBJ2-1; TRBD2 matches 9 bases. This CDR3 comprises 19 residues. Germline trimming cut 4 bases from V and 0 bases from J; bases unmatched to any gene: 14. Germline CDR1 is SGHRS and CDR2 is YFSETQ.

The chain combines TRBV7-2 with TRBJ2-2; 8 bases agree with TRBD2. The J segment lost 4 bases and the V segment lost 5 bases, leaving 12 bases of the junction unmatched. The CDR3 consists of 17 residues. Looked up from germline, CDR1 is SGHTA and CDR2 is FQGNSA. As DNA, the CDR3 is TGTGCCAGCAGCCCGGGGGAGCGGGGGTCCCTCACCGGGGAGCTGTTTTTT. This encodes CASSPGERGSLTGELFF.

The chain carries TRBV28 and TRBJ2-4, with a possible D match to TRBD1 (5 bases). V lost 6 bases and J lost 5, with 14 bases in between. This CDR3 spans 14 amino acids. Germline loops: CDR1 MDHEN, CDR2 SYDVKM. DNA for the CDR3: TGTGCCAGCAGCCCGGGCCTAGGGGAAAACATTCAGTACTTC. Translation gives CASSPGLGENIQYF.

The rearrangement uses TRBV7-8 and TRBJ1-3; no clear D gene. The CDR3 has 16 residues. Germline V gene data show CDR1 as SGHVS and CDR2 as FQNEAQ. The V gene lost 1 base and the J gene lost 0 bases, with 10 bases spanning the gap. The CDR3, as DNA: TGTGCCAGCAGCTTAGAGCCAGGCTTCTCTGGAAACACCATATATTTT. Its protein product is CASSLEPGFSGNTIYF.

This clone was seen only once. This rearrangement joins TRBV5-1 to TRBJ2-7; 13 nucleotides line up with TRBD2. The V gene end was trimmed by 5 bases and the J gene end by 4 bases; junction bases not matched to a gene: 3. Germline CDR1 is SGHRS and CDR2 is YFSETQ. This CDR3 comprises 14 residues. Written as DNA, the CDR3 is TGCGCCAGCAGTGGACTAGCGGGAGCGTACGAGCAGTACTTC. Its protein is CASSGLAGAYEQYF. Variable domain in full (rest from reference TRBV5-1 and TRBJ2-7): KAGVTQTPRYLIKTRGQQVTLSCSPISGHRSVSWYQQTPGQGLQFLFEYFSETQRNKGNFPGRFSGRQFSNSRSEMNVSTLELGDSALYLCASSGLAGAYEQYFGPGTRLTVT.

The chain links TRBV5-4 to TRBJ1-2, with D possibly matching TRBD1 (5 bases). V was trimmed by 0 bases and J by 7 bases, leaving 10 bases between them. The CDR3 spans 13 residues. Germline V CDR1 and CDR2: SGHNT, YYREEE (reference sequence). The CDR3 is CASSLETGSGYTF. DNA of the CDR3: TGTGCCAGCAGCTTGGAAACAGGATCTGGCTACACCTTC.

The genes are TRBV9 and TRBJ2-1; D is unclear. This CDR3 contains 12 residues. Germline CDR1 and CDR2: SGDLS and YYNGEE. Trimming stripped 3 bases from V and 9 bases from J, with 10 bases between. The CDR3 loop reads CASSANPGEQFF. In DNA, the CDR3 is TGTGCCAGCAGCGCCAATCCGGGTGAGCAGTTCTTC.

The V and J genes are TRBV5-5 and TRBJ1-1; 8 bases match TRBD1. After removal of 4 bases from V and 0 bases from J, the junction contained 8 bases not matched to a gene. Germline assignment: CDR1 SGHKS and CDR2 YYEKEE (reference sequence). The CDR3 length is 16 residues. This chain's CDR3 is CASSAGQGPMNTEAFF. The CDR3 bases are TGTGCCAGCAGCGCCGGACAGGGCCCCATGAACACTGAAGCTTTCTTT. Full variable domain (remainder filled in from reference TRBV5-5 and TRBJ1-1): DAGVTQSPTHLIKTRGQQVTLRCSPISGHKSVSWYQQVLGQGPQFIFQYYEKEERGRGNFPDRFSARQFPNYSSELNVNALLLGDSALYLCASSAGQGPMNTEAFFGQGTRLTVV.